This T cell receptor (beta chain) was sequenced for a study of blood T cell repertoires in COVID-19. Study-wide background: Donors in the United States, Italy and Spain gave samples during acute or convalescent COVID-19. T cells, B-cell-depleted T cells, or PBMCs provided the cDNA or gDNA that served as material.

All enrollees were about 18 to 90 years old and from approximately 25 US areas. A COVID-19 case had been met by exposed participants during the 2 weeks before study entry. The repertoire was sequenced with immunoSEQ multiplex PCR; TCRdb's copy has only in-frame clones and lacks some. The profile covers approximately 310,000 clones, with around 85% appearing a single time and about 2% taken by the ten largest. Germline V lookup: CDR1 SGHVS, CDR2 FQNEAQ. V shed 5 bases and J 4 bases; nucleotides not matched to a gene: 9. CDR3 length: 15 amino acids. The sample was PBMCs or T cells enriched from blood (not recorded which). The V and J genes are TRBV7-8 and TRBJ1-2; 8 bases fit TRBD1. This sequence originates from a woman in her 30s who had been exposed to COVID-19. The CDR3 nucleotides read TGTGCCAGCAGCCCCTCGACAGGGGTCGTCTATGGCTACACCTTC. It codes for CASSPSTGVVYGYTF.